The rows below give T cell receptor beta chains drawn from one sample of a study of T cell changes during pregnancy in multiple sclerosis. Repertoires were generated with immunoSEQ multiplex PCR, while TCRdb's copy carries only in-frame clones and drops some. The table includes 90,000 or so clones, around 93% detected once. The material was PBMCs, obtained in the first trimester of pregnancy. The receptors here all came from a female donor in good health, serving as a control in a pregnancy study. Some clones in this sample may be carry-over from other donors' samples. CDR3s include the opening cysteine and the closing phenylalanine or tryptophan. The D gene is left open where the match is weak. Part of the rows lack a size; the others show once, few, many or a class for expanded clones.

cdr3_nt: TGTGCCAGCAGCCGGGACATAAACCAAGAGACCCAGTACTTC
cdr3_aa: CASSRDINQETQYF
clone_size: .
j_call: TRBJ2-5
v_call: TRBV2
d_call: .

cdr3_nt: TGTGCCAGCAGTGACGGGACTACAGGGGGAACAGATACGCAGTATTTT
cdr3_aa: CASSDGTTGGTDTQYF
clone_size: .
j_call: TRBJ2-3
v_call: TRBV6-4
d_call: .

cdr3_nt: TGTGCCAGCAGCTTTCACGCGGGCCCCGCTGGAAACACCATATATTTT
cdr3_aa: CASSFHAGPAGNTIYF
clone_size: .
j_call: TRBJ1-3
v_call: TRBV7-9
d_call: .

cdr3_nt: TGTGCCATCAGTGGTAGTAGCCATGATCACGAGCAGTACTTC
cdr3_aa: CAISGSSHDHEQYF
clone_size: once
j_call: TRBJ2-7
v_call: TRBV10-3
d_call: .

cdr3_nt: TGCGCCAGCAGCCCGGACAGGGGGCCTAACACTGAAGCTTTCTTT
cdr3_aa: CASSPDRGPNTEAFF
clone_size: .
j_call: TRBJ1-1
v_call: TRBV4-1
d_call: TRBD1

cdr3_nt: TGCGCCAGCCCTTGGGAGCGGGGGGGCCTTGAAGAGACCCAGTACTTC
cdr3_aa: CASPWERGGLEETQYF
clone_size: .
j_call: TRBJ2-5
v_call: TRBV4-1
d_call: TRBD2

cdr3_nt: TGTGCCAGCAGCTTAGGACAGGGGGCGTTGTATGGCTACACCTTC
cdr3_aa: CASSLGQGALYGYTF
clone_size: .
j_call: TRBJ1-2
v_call: TRBV4-2
d_call: TRBD1

cdr3_nt: TGTGCCAGCACCCGGGACATTAATGAAAAACTGTTTTTT
cdr3_aa: CASTRDINEKLFF
clone_size: .
j_call: TRBJ1-4
v_call: TRBV25-1
d_call: .

cdr3_nt: TGTGCCAGCAGCTTAGTAGCGGGGCACCCCCCCGACGAGCAGTACTTC
cdr3_aa: CASSLVAGHPPDEQYF
clone_size: few
j_call: TRBJ2-7
v_call: TRBV7-2
d_call: TRBD2

cdr3_nt: TGCAGCGTTGTCGAGGGCTACAATGAGCAGTTCTTC
cdr3_aa: CSVVEGYNEQFF
clone_size: .
j_call: TRBJ2-1
v_call: TRBV29-1
d_call: .

cdr3_nt: TGCGCCAGCAGCGTGGACGGTTCAGATACGCAGTATTTT
cdr3_aa: CASSVDGSDTQYF
clone_size: .
j_call: TRBJ2-3
v_call: TRBV5-1
d_call: .

cdr3_nt: TGTGCCAGCAGCCCGGGGTCCGCCGGGGCCAACGTCCTGACTTTC
cdr3_aa: CASSPGSAGANVLTF
clone_size: .
j_call: TRBJ2-6
v_call: TRBV28
d_call: .

cdr3_nt: TGTGCCAGCAGACCAGGGACAGGGCACTATGGCTACACCTTC
cdr3_aa: CASRPGTGHYGYTF
clone_size: .
j_call: TRBJ1-2
v_call: TRBV5-6
d_call: TRBD1

cdr3_nt: TGTGCCAGCAGCTTATGGGGGGGCGGATCGAGCCACGAGCAGTACTTC
cdr3_aa: CASSLWGGGSSHEQYF
clone_size: .
j_call: TRBJ2-7
v_call: TRBV7-2
d_call: .

cdr3_nt: TGTGCCAGCAGCCAATTAGGGGGTCAAGAGACCCAGTACTTC
cdr3_aa: CASSQLGGQETQYF
clone_size: .
j_call: TRBJ2-5
v_call: TRBV4-2
d_call: .

cdr3_nt: TGTGCCAGCAGCTCTAGTGGCCTACCAACCACAGATACGCAGTATTTT
cdr3_aa: CASSSSGLPTTDTQYF
clone_size: .
j_call: TRBJ2-3
v_call: TRBV7-9
d_call: .